Shown below are 22 T cell receptor beta chains from a single sample sequenced in a study of T cells in Graves' hyperthyroidism and ophthalmopathy. Amplification yielded TCR beta CDR3 regions, with RNA transcripts as the source. Initially, a first-round RT-PCR of the TCR CDR3 employed the HTBI primer set. TCRdb itself ran the multiplex PCR reads through MiXCR, one entry per CDR3 protein. The sample consists of 330,000 or so distinct CDR3 sequences, 15% to 20% of them appearing once. The sequenced sample was blood. The receptors stem from a woman between 40 and 55 years old with Graves' ophthalmopathy.

This clonotype was picked up many times. This chain links TRBV6-5 with TRBJ2-7, with 13 bases lining up with TRBD2. V trimming: 5 bases; J trimming: 6 bases; junction bases outside the gene matches: 10. Germline V gene lookup returns CDR1 MNHEY and CDR2 SVGAGI. The CDR3 is 16 amino acids. The CDR3 DNA is TGTGCCAGCAGTCTACTAGCGGGAGGGCCCCGGGGCGAGCAGTACTTC. Protein: CASSLLAGGPRGEQYF.

The sample holds many counts of this clonotype. This rearrangement joins TRBV7-9 to TRBJ2-2; D is unclear. This CDR3 contains 14 residues. Trimming took off 4 bases at V and 6 bases at J, with 12 bases between the two ends. CDR1 SEHNR and CDR2 FQNEAQ come from the germline V gene (reference sequence). The CDR3 loop is CASSSGPSAGELFF. The CDR3 DNA reads as TGTGCCAGCAGCTCGGGTCCCTCGGCCGGGGAGCTGTTTTTT.

The sample holds many counts of this clonotype. The chain carries TRBV28 and TRBJ2-7; 11 bases map to TRBD1. This CDR3 region has 14 residues. V shed 6 bases and J 2 bases; nucleotides not matched to a gene: 3. Germline V gene lookup returns CDR1 MDHEN and CDR2 SYDVKM. CDR3 nucleotides: TGTGCCAGCAGGCCGGGACAGGGGGCCTACGAGCAGTACTTC. As protein: CASRPGQGAYEQYF.

This clonotype was counted at least ten times. The chain links TRBV9 to TRBJ2-7, with D unclear. Trimming took off 4 bases at V and 5 bases at J, with 19 bases between the two ends. CDR1 is SGDLS, CDR2 YYNGEE, per germline. The CDR3 spans 15 residues. Here the CDR3 reads CASSTGLEDLHEQYF. CDR3 in DNA: TGTGCCAGCAGCACCGGCCTTGAGGACCTCCACGAGCAGTACTTC.

This clonotype was detected ten times or more. The V gene is TRBV6-1, the J gene TRBJ2-7, with TRBD2 matching 12 bases. Germline assignment: CDR1 MNHNS and CDR2 SASEGT. V shed 4 bases and J 7 bases; nucleotides not matched to a gene: 5. The CDR3 extends over 14 amino acids. CDR3 in DNA: TGTGCCAGCAGTGGACTAGCGGGAGTTTGGGAGCAGTACTTC. As protein: CASSGLAGVWEQYF.

This clonotype was seen ten or more times. The V call is TRBV6-5, the J call TRBJ2-5; the D gene could be TRBD1 or TRBD2 (7 bases each). V was clipped by 7 bases and J by 4 bases, with 19 bases between them. Germline values: CDR1 MNHEY, CDR2 SVGAGI. The CDR3 is 15 amino acids. The CDR3 DNA follows: TGTGCCAGCAAGTTGGCGGGAGCAGGGGGAGAGACCCAGTACTTC. Protein: CASKLAGAGGETQYF.

The chain links TRBV7-8 to TRBJ1-2; TRBD1 is a possible D gene (6 bases). CDR3 length: 15 amino acids. V lost 1 base to trimming and J lost 6 bases, with 15 bases between them. CDR1 and CDR2 (germline): SGHVS, FQNEAQ. CDR3 DNA: TGTGCCAGCAGCTTAGGGTCCACAGGGATGAATGGCTACACCTTC. Translation: CASSLGSTGMNGYTF.

This clonotype was observed at least ten times. The V gene is TRBV20-1, the J gene TRBJ2-2, with D tentatively TRBD2 (5 bases). The germline V and J ends were trimmed by 1 base and 9 bases, with 9 bases remaining between them. The CDR3 has 12 amino acids. The germline CDR1 and CDR2 sequences are DFQATT and SNEGSKA (reference sequence). The CDR3 region is CSARVASRELFF. DNA of the CDR3: TGCAGTGCTAGAGTGGCTAGCCGGGAGCTGTTTTTT.

Many counts were recorded for this clonotype. This rearrangement joins TRBV7-9 to TRBJ2-7; unclear D gene. The CDR3 has 14 amino acids. From germline, CDR1 is SEHNR and CDR2 FQNEAQ (reference sequence). The V end was cut by 1 base, the J end by 6 bases, with 13 bases between. CDR3 in DNA: TGTGCCAGCAGCTTAGGGTTTGTGGCGAGCGAGCAGTACTTC. This translates into CASSLGFVASEQYF.

This clonotype occurred many times. The rearrangement links TRBV9 to TRBJ2-7; 7 bases are a match to TRBD1. V trimming: 4 bases; J trimming: 0 bases; junction bases outside the gene matches: 7. CDR3 size: 15 residues. Germline CDR1 is SGDLS and CDR2 is YYNGEE. In DNA form, the CDR3 reads TGTGCCAGCAGCCCCCTCGACAGGGCCTCCTACGAGCAGTACTTC. This sequence encodes CASSPLDRASYEQYF.

The table lists this clonotype with many counts. The rearrangement joins TRBV4-3 to TRBJ2-7; a weak D match, TRBD1 (5 bases). Between the trimmed V and J ends, which lost 1 base and 6 bases, there was a span of 7 bases. This CDR3 region has 12 residues. Germline CDR1 LGHNA, CDR2 YSLEER. CDR3 amino acids: CASSQVGVEQYF. CDR3 coding DNA: TGCGCCAGCAGCCAAGTAGGGGTCGAGCAGTACTTC.

This clonotype was seen repeatedly, ten times or more. V is TRBV7-2 and J is TRBJ2-7; the D gene is possibly TRBD2 (6 bases). V lost 0 bases and J lost 3, with 9 bases in between. CDR3 length: 14 amino acids. Germline V gene data show CDR1 as SGHTA and CDR2 as FQGNSA. This CDR3 is CASSLAPGSYEQYF. The DNA for the CDR3 is TGTGCCAGCAGCTTAGCTCCCGGGAGCTACGAGCAGTACTTC.

This clonotype was recorded many times. The chain links TRBV19 to TRBJ2-7; D unresolved. V lost 7 bases and J lost 0, with 13 bases in between. The germline V gene encodes CDR1 LNHDA and CDR2 SQIVND (reference sequence). CDR3 length: 14 residues. The CDR3 protein is CASKLGFSSYEQYF. The DNA of the CDR3 is TGTGCCAGTAAATTAGGTTTTAGCTCCTACGAGCAGTACTTC.

A word on this clonotype: Possible read error: a much larger clone is one base away. V usage is TRBV2 and J usage is TRBJ2-2, with TRBD1 matching 9 bases. Per the germline V gene, CDR1 is SNHLY and CDR2 is FYNNEI. The CDR3 consists of 15 residues. J lost 2 bases, V lost 8 bases, and 6 bases had no gene match. The CDR3 here is CASRGTGLNTGELFF. The CDR3 DNA reads as TGTGCCAGCCGAGGGACAGGGCTCAACACCGGGGAGCTGTTTTTT.

The rearrangement uses TRBV28 and TRBJ2-7, with 10 bases matching TRBD1. The germline V gene has CDR1 MDHEN and CDR2 SYDVKM. The CDR3 covers 12 residues. V lost 8 bases to trimming and J lost 6 bases; unmatched junction nucleotides: 4. The CDR3 DNA sequence: TGTGCCAGCGGGACAGGGGATCCCGAGCAGTACTTC. Translating it yields CASGTGDPEQYF.

In this sample, this clonotype turned up many times. J is TRBJ2-7 and V is TRBV13; TRBD1 aligns across 11 bases. The germline gives CDR1 PRHDT, CDR2 FYEKMQ (reference sequence). The CDR3 loop spans 16 amino acids. V lost 5 bases to trimming and J lost 2 bases; unmatched junction nucleotides: 8. CDR3 nucleotides: TGTGCCAGCAGCGGAGAACCGGGACAGGGGGCCTACGAGCAGTACTTC. Its protein product is CASSGEPGQGAYEQYF.

This clonotype was detected a few times. This chain connects TRBV19 to TRBJ2-6; unclear D gene. Germline V gene sequence: CDR1 LNHDA, CDR2 SQIVND (reference sequence). Trimming removed 2 bases from V and 0 bases from J, with 11 bases in between. The CDR3 runs to 17 residues. The CDR3 DNA reads as TGTGCCAGTAGTATAACCCCTCGGGTCTCTGGGGCCAACGTCCTGACTTTC. Translated, it gives CASSITPRVSGANVLTF. Together with reference TRBV19 and TRBJ2-6, the CDR3 gives the full variable domain: DGGITQSPKYLFRKEGQNVTLSCEQNLNHDAMYWYRQDPGQGLRLIYYSQIVNDFQKGDIAEGYSVSREKKESFPLTVTSAQKNPTAFYLCASSITPRVSGANVLTFGAGSRLTVL.

This clonotype was seen at least ten times. This chain connects TRBV20-1 to TRBJ1-1; TRBD1 agrees at 9 bases. Germline V gene sequence: CDR1 DFQATT, CDR2 SNEGSKA (reference sequence). V lost 4 bases, J lost 5 bases, and 2 bases stayed unmatched. The CDR3 consists of 12 residues. The CDR3 protein is CSATTGGTEAFF. The DNA of the CDR3 is TGCAGTGCTACGACAGGGGGGACTGAAGCTTTCTTT.

This clonotype was seen ten or more times. The V call is TRBV12-3 or TRBV12-4, the J call TRBJ2-3; weak D call: TRBD2 (5 bases). The CDR3 runs 12 residues. With 6 bases removed from V and 5 bases from J, the gap between germline ends came to 9 bases. Written as DNA, the CDR3 is TGTGCCAGCAGCGGAGCGGAAGATACGCAGTATTTT. As protein: CASSGAEDTQYF.

Ten or more counts support this clonotype. The J gene is TRBJ2-7, the V gene TRBV27; D may be TRBD1 (6 bases). Deletions cut 5 bases from V and 3 bases from J, with 17 bases between. This CDR3 is built from 15 residues. Germline CDR1 and CDR2: MNHEY and SMNVEV (reference sequence). The CDR3: CASSGYRVGDYEQYF. The CDR3 coding sequence is TGTGCCAGCAGTGGATACAGGGTTGGGGACTACGAGCAGTACTTC.

This clonotype appeared many times. The gene calls are TRBV12-3 or TRBV12-4 and TRBJ2-7; 13 bases are shared with TRBD2. V dropped 5 bases and J dropped 5; count of bases not matched to a gene: 6. This CDR3 has 15 amino acids. The CDR3 DNA reads as TGTGCCAGCAGTCAGAGGACTAGCGGGAGCCACGAGCAGTACTTC. Its translation is CASSQRTSGSHEQYF.

At least ten counts were recorded for this clonotype. The chain carries TRBV12-3 or TRBV12-4 and TRBJ2-2; D is possibly TRBD1 or TRBD2 (6 bases each). Deletions cut 7 bases from V and 7 bases from J, with 16 bases between. The CDR3 is 14 residues long. The chain's CDR3 is CASNSIGGGGELFF. In DNA, the CDR3 is TGTGCCAGCAATAGTATCGGGGGCGGCGGGGAGCTGTTTTTT.